Listed below are T cell receptor beta chains from one sample, sequenced in a study of blood T cell repertoires in COVID-19. Sequencing used immunoSEQ multiplex PCR; TCRdb keeps in-frame clones, though not all of them. Among some 300,000 clones, more than 75% were seen once, and the ten largest hold 2% to 2.5%. Sample: PBMCs or T cells enriched from blood (not recorded which). These receptor sequences come from a woman in her fifties or sixties in a cohort exposed to, infected with or recovered from COVID-19 (not recorded which). CDR3s include the opening cysteine and the closing phenylalanine or tryptophan. A D gene is named only where the DNA matches it firmly. Not every row has a clone size; where given, it reads once, few, many or a size class.

D	V	J	size	DNA	CDR3
TRBD1	TRBV2	TRBJ1-5	NA	TGTGCCAGCAGAACCGACAGGGCGAAGGGCAATCAGCCCCAGCATTTT	CASRTDRAKGNQPQHF
NA	TRBV28	TRBJ1-4	NA	TGTGCCAGCGGGCCAAAACTGTTTTTT	CASGPKLFF
NA	TRBV7-8	TRBJ2-3	NA	TGTGCCAGCAGCTTAGCGCTAAACAGCCAGCATACGCAGTATTTT	CASSLALNSQHTQYF
NA	TRBV5-1	TRBJ1-1	NA	TGCGCCAGCAGCACACAGGTTCAGAACACTGAAGCTTTCTTT	CASSTQVQNTEAFF
NA	TRBV2	TRBJ1-3	NA	TGTGCCAGCAGCGAGCGCAGGGCATCTGGAAACACCATATATTTT	CASSERRASGNTIYF
TRBD1	TRBV28	TRBJ1-2	NA	TGTGCCAGCAGTGCCCAGGAAGGGGGCCGGTGGTATGGCTACACCTTC	CASSAQEGGRWYGYTF
NA	TRBV30	TRBJ2-7	NA	TGTGCCTGGAGTGTGGGGACTTTCTCCTACGAGCAGTACTTC	CAWSVGTFSYEQYF
NA	TRBV9	TRBJ2-1	NA	TGTGCCAGCAGCGTAGGTCAGAACGAGCAGTTCTTC	CASSVGQNEQFF
NA	TRBV2	TRBJ1-3	few	TGTGCCAGCAGTGAAGCGAAGACAGAAACTGGAAACACCATATATTTT	CASSEAKTETGNTIYF
NA	TRBV29-1	TRBJ1-1	NA	TGCAGCGTTGAGGAGGGAACCACTGAAGCTTTCTTT	CSVEEGTTEAFF
TRBD1	TRBV7-8	TRBJ1-5	NA	TGTGCCAGCAGCTTAAGCTCAGGGGGCAGAAGCAATCAGCCCCAGCATTTT	CASSLSSGGRSNQPQHF
NA	TRBV28	TRBJ2-1	NA	TGTGCCAGCAGCTCCTCGGAGCGAACCCAGTTCTTC	CASSSSERTQFF
TRBD1	TRBV28	TRBJ2-3	NA	TGTGCCAGCAGGTCCACTCAGGGGGCTGACACAGATACGCAGTATTTT	CASRSTQGADTDTQYF
NA	TRBV15	TRBJ1-1	NA	TGTGCCACCAGCAGTCCTAAAGGAGGGTCGTCTCGGACTGAAGCTTTCTTT	CATSSPKGGSSRTEAFF
TRBD1	TRBV30	TRBJ2-7	NA	TGTGCCTGGAGTCCCTCGACAGGGAAGTTCTCCTACGAGCAGTACTTC	CAWSPSTGKFSYEQYF
TRBD2	TRBV5-1	TRBJ2-2	NA	TGCGCCAGCAGCTTGACTAGCGGGAGGCCCGGGGAGCTGTTTTTT	CASSLTSGRPGELFF
NA	TRBV4-3	TRBJ2-5	NA	TGCGCCAGCAGCCAAGGCCGGGGTGTACGGCAAGAGACCCAGTACTTC	CASSQGRGVRQETQYF
NA	TRBV25-1	TRBJ1-5	NA	TGTGCCACCCGGGAGGTGAACAGGGAAGATCAGCCCCAGCATTTT	CATREVNREDQPQHF
TRBD1	TRBV10-3	TRBJ1-5	NA	TGTGCCATCGGGACAGGGGTGTTCCAGCCCCAGCATTTT	CAIGTGVFQPQHF
NA	TRBV5-1	TRBJ2-5	NA	TGCGCCAGCAGACCGGTCTCGGAGACCCAGTACTTC	CASRPVSETQYF
NA	TRBV7-9	TRBJ1-1	NA	TGTGCCAGCAGCGAAACAGGAGAAGCTTTCTTT	CASSETGEAFF
TRBD1	TRBV6-5	TRBJ1-4	NA	TGTGCCAGCAGGCCCCTTACAGGGGATAATGAAAAACTGTTTTTT	CASRPLTGDNEKLFF
TRBD2	TRBV7-3	TRBJ2-1	NA	TGTGCCAGCAGCCCTGAACTAGCGGGAGTGGTAGATGAGCAGTTCTTC	CASSPELAGVVDEQFF
NA	TRBV24-1	TRBJ1-5	NA	TGTGCCACCAGCGGGCAGGGCGGCAATCAGCCCCAGCATTTT	CATSGQGGNQPQHF
TRBD2	TRBV7-3	TRBJ2-7	few	TGTGCCAGCAGCCCCCAAGCGGGAGCAAGCTACGAGCAGTACTTC	CASSPQAGASYEQYF
NA	TRBV21-1	TRBJ1-3	NA	TGTGCCAGCAGCAAATACCTGCCCCTCGACGGAGGCTCTGGAAACACCATATATTTT	CASSKYLPLDGGSGNTIYF
TRBD2	TRBV7-2	TRBJ2-7	NA	TGTGCCAGCAGCTCGGACCGGACTAGCGCTCGTTACGAGCAGTACTTC	CASSSDRTSARYEQYF
NA	TRBV24-1	TRBJ1-5	NA	TGTGCCACAGGGGGTCGGGGCCTTAGCAATCAGCCCCAGCATTTT	CATGGRGLSNQPQHF
TRBD1	TRBV28	TRBJ1-2	once	TGTGCCAGCAGCCCCGACAGGGTATCCGGCTACACCTTC	CASSPDRVSGYTF
TRBD2	TRBV19	TRBJ2-4	once	TGTGCCAGTACCACTAGCGGTTTAGCCAAAAACATTCAGTACTTC	CASTTSGLAKNIQYF
NA	TRBV5-1	TRBJ2-5	NA	TGCGCCAGCAGCGATAGTACGATGGAGACCCAGTACTTC	CASSDSTMETQYF
TRBD2	TRBV7-9	TRBJ2-1	once	TGTGCCAGCAGTCACCCGGGGGGGGAGGAGCAGTTCTTC	CASSHPGGEEQFF
TRBD1	TRBV3-1/TRBV3-2	TRBJ2-1	NA	TGTGCCAGCAGCCAAGATCCGTTCTCCTCGGGACAGGGCGACAATGAGCAGTTCTTC	CASSQDPFSSGQGDNEQFF
NA	TRBV7-9	TRBJ1-3	NA	TGTGCCAGCAGCTCCTCCGGCGGGTCTGGAAACACCATATATTTT	CASSSSGGSGNTIYF
TRBD2	TRBV7-9	TRBJ2-2	NA	TGTGCCAGCAGCTTAGCCCTAGCGGGATACACCGGGGAGCTGTTTTTT	CASSLALAGYTGELFF
NA	TRBV10-3	TRBJ1-2	NA	TGTGCCATCAGAGGGAGGGAGCTAGATGGCTACACCTTC	CAIRGRELDGYTF
TRBD1	TRBV27	TRBJ1-2	NA	TGTGCCAGCAGTCTACGACAGGGGGTGGGGGGCTACACCTTC	CASSLRQGVGGYTF
NA	TRBV21-1	TRBJ2-1	few	TGTGCCAGCAGCAATCCGACTAGCGGGAGTATGAATGAGCAGTTCTTC	CASSNPTSGSMNEQFF
TRBD2	TRBV7-8	TRBJ2-1	NA	TGTGCCAGCAGCATACTAGCGGATTACAATGAGCAGTTCTTC	CASSILADYNEQFF
TRBD1	TRBV7-9	TRBJ2-1	once	TGTGCCAGCAGCTCTCGGACAGGGCGCAGTGAGCAGTTCTTC	CASSSRTGRSEQFF
TRBD1	TRBV10-2	TRBJ2-3	NA	TGCGCCAGCAGTTCGACAGGGGGTACAGATACGCAGTATTTT	CASSSTGGTDTQYF
TRBD1	TRBV15	TRBJ2-7	once	TGTGCCACCAGCAGACAGGGGGTATCCTACGAGCAGTACTTC	CATSRQGVSYEQYF